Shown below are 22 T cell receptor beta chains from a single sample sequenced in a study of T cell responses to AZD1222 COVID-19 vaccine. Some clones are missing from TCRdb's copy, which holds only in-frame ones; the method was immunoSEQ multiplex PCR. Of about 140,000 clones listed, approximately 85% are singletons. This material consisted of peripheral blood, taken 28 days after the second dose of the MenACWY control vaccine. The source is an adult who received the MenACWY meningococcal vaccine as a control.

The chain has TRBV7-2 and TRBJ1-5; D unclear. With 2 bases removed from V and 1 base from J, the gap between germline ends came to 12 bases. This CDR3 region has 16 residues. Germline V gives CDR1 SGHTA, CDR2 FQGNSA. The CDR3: CASSLSSYWSNQPQHF. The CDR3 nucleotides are TGTGCCAGCAGCTTATCATCCTATTGGAGCAATCAGCCCCAGCATTTT.

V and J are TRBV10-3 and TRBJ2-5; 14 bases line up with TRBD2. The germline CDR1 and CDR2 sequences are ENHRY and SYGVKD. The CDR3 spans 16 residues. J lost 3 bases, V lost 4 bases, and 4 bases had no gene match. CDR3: CAISVGLAGAEETQYF. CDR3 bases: TGTGCCATCAGTGTGGGACTAGCGGGGGCGGAAGAGACCCAGTACTTC.

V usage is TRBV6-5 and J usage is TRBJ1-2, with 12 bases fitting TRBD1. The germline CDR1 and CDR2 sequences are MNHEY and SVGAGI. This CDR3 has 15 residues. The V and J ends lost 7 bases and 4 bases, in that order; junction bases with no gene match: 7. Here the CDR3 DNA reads TGTGCCAGCATTCTGGGGACAGGGGGCGGCTATGGCTACACCTTC. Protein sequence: CASILGTGGGYGYTF.

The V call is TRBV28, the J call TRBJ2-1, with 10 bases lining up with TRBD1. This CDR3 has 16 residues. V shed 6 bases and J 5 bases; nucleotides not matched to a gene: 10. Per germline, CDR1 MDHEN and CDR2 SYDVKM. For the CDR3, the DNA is TGTGCCAGCAGCCCCACCGGGACAGGGGATAACAATGAGCAGTTCTTC. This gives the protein CASSPTGTGDNNEQFF.

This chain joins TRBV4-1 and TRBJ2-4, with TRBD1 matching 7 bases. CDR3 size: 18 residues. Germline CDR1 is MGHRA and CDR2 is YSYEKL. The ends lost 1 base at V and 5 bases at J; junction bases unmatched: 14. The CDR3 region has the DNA TGCGCCAGCAGCCAAGCCTTCCTAGGGACAGCGGACCAAAACATTCAGTACTTC. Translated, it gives CASSQAFLGTADQNIQYF.

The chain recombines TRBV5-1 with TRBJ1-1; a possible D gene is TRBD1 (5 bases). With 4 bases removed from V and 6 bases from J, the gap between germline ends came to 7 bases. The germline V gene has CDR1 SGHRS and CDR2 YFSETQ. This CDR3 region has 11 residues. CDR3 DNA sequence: TGCGCCAGCAGCCGGGGGGCTGAAGCTTTCTTT. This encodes CASSRGAEAFF.

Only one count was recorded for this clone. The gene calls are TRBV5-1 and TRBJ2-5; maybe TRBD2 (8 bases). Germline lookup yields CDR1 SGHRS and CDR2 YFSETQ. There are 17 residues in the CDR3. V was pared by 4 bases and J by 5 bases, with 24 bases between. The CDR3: CASSRQGVAGYGETQYF. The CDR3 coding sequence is TGCGCCAGCAGCCGACAGGGCGTAGCGGGATATGGGGAGACCCAGTACTTC. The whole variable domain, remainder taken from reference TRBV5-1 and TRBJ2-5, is KAGVTQTPRYLIKTRGQQVTLSCSPISGHRSVSWYQQTPGQGLQFLFEYFSETQRNKGNFPGRFSGRQFSNSRSEMNVSTLELGDSALYLCASSRQGVAGYGETQYFGPGTRLLVL.

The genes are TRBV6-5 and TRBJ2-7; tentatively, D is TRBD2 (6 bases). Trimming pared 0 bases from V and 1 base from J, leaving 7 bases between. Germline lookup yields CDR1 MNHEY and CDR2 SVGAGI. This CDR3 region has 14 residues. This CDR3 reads CASSYSGGSYEQYF. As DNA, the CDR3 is TGTGCCAGCAGTTACTCCGGGGGTTCCTACGAGCAGTACTTC.

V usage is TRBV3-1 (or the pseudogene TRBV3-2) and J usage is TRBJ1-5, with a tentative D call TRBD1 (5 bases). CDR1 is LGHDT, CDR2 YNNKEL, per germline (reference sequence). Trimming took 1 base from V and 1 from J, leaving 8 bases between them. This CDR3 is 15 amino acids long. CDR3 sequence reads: CASSQVRDSNQPQHF. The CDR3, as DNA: TGTGCCAGCAGCCAAGTCCGGGACAGCAATCAGCCCCAGCATTTT.

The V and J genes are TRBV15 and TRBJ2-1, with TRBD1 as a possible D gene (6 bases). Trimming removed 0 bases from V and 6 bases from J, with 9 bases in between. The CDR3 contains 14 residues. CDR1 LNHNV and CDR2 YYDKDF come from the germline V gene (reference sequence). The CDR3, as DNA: TGTGCCACCAGCAGAGATTGGGACACCAATGAGCAGTTCTTC. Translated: CATSRDWDTNEQFF.

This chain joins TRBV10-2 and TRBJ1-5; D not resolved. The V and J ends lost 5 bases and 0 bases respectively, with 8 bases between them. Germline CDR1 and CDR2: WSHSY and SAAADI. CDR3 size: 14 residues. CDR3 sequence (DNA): TGCGCCAGCAGTCGGGTCGATAGCAATCAGCCCCAGCATTTT. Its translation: CASSRVDSNQPQHF.

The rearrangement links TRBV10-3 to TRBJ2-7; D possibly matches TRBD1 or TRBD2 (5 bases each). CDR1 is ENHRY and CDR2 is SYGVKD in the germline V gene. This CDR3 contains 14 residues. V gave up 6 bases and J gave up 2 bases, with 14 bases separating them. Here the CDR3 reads CAISRGSDTYEQYV. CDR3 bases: TGTGCCATCAGCCGGGGATCGGACACCTACGAGCAGTACGTC.

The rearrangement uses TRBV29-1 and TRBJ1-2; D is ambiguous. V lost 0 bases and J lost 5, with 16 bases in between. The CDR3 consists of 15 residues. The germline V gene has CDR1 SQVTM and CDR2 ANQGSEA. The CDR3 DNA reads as TGCAGCGTTGAAGATAGCGCCTACGGAGGATATGGCTACACCTTC. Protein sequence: CSVEDSAYGGYGYTF.

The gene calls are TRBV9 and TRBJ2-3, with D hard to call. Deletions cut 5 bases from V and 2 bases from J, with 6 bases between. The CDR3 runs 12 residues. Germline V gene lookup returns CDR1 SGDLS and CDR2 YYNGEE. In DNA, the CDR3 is TGTGCCAGCAGTCGTAACACAGATACGCAGTATTTT. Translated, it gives CASSRNTDTQYF.

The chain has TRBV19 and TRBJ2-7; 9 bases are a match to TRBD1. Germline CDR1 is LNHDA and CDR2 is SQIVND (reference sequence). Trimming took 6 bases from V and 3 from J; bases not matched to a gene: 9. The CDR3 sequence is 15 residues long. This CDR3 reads CASRSQDRGFYEQYF. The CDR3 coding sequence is TGTGCCAGTAGGAGTCAGGACAGGGGATTCTACGAGCAGTACTTC.

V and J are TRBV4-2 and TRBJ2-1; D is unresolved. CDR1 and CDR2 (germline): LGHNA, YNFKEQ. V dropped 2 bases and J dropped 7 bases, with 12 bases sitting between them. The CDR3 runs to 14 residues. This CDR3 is CASSQLNDKNEQFF. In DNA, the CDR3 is TGTGCCAGCAGCCAACTGAATGATAAGAATGAGCAGTTCTTC.

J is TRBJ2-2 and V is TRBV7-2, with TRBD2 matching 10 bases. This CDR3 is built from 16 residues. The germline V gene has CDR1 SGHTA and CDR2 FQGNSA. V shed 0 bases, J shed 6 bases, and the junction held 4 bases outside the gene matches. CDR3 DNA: TGTGCCAGCAGCTTAGCCGGGACTAGCGTCGCCGGGGAGCTGTTTTTT. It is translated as CASSLAGTSVAGELFF.

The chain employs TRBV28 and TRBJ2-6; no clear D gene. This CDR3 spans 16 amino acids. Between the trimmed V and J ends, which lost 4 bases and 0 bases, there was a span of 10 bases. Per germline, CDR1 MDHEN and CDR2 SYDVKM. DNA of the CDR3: TGTGCCAGCAGTTACGAAGGGATCTCTGGGGCCAACGTCCTGACTTTC. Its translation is CASSYEGISGANVLTF.

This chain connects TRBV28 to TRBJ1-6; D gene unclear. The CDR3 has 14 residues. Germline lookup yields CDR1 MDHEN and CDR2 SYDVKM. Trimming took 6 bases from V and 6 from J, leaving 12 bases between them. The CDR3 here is CASSPSGVNSPLHF. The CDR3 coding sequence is TGTGCCAGCAGCCCCAGCGGGGTTAATTCACCCCTCCACTTT. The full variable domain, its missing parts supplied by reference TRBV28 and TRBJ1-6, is DVKVTQSSRYLVKRTGEKVFLECVQDMDHENMFWYRQDPGLGLRLIYFSYDVKMKEKGDIPEGYSVSREKKERFSLILESASTNQTSMYLCASSPSGVNSPLHFGNGTRLTVT.

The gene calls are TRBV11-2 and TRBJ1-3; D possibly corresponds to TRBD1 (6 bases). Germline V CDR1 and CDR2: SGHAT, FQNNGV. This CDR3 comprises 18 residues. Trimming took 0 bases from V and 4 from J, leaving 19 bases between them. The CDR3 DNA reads TGTGCCAGCAGCTTAGATCAGGAACGGGGGCAAAAAGGAAACACCATATATTTT. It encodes CASSLDQERGQKGNTIYF.

The CDR3 nucleotides read TGTGCCAGCAGCACAAAAAGGACACTAGCGGGACACACAGATACGCAGTATTTT. This encodes CASSTKRTLAGHTDTQYF. The V and J genes are TRBV21-1 and TRBJ2-3; the table's D call, TRBD2, was not checked against the DNA. TRBV21-1 is a known pseudogene. The CDR3 is 18 amino acids.

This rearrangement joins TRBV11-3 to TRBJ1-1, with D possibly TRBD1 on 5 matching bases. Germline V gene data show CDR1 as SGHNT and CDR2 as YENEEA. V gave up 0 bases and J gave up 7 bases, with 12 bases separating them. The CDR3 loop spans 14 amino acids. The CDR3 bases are TGTGCCAGCAGCTTAGATCATTTGGGGGGTGAAGCTTTCTTT. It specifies CASSLDHLGGEAFF.